The clone carrying this T cell receptor beta chain was counted once. This entry comes from a study of blood T cell repertoires in COVID-19. The cohort comprised adults aged roughly 18 to 95 years residing in under 25 US areas. Clinical history reported by participants formed the basis on which cohorts were assigned. Cohort 3 donors counted as recovered after two negative PCRs, clearance, or resolved symptoms. Authors' analysis steps: Estimates of nucleated cell counts were drawn from the amplification of reference gene primers. Sequencing used immunoSEQ multiplex PCR; TCRdb keeps in-frame clones, though not all of them. The V and J calls and clone size come from that table; D and trimming were worked out from the DNA. The sample gives roughly 290,000 clones, around 90% of which show up once; less than 2% is in the top ten. Germline V lookup: CDR1 SEHNR, CDR2 FQNEAQ (reference sequence). CDR3 size: 16 residues. Trimming took off 4 bases at V and 0 bases at J, with 12 bases between the two ends.

This TCR derives from a woman aged 35 to 49 who had recovered from COVID-19. Sample: PBMCs or T cells enriched from blood (not recorded which). The chain combines TRBV7-9 with TRBJ2-2, with D possibly being TRBD1 (7 bases). CDR3: CASSSRGAANTGELFF. As DNA, the CDR3 is TGTGCCAGCAGCTCCAGGGGGGCTGCGAACACCGGGGAGCTGTTTTTT.